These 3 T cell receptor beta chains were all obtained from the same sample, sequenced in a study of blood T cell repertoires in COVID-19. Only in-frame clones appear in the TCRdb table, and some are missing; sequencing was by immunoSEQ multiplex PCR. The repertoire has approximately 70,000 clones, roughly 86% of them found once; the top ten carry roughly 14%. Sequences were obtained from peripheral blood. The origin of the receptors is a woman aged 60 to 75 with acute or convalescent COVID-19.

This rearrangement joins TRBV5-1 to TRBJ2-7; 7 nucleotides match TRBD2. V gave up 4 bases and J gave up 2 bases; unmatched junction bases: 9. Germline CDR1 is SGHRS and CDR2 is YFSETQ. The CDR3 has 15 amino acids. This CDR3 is CASSEQSGAPYEQYF. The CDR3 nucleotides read TGCGCCAGCAGCGAACAAAGCGGGGCACCCTACGAGCAGTACTTC.

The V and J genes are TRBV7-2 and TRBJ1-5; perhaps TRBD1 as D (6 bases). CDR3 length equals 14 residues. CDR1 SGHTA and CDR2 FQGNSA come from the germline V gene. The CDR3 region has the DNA TGTGCAAGCTCGATGGGGGCGAACAATCAGCCCCAGCATTTT. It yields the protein CASSMGANNQPQHF.

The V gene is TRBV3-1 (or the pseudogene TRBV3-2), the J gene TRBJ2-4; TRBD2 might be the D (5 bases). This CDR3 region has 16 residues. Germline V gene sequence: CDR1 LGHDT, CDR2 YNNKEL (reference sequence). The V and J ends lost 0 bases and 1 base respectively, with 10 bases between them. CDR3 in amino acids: CASSQEGSWAKNIQYF. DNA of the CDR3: TGTGCCAGCAGCCAAGAAGGGAGTTGGGCCAAAAACATTCAGTACTTC.